This T cell receptor (beta chain) was observed in a study of shared clonotypes between healthy human individuals. Study-level results: Few donors restricted represented genetic and exposure-history diversity. In contrast to clonotypes shared by all four donors, non-shared clonotypes had lower generation probabilities.

The CDR3 sequence is 13 residues long. Germline V CDR1 and CDR2: SQVTM, ANQGSEA. V was shortened by 3 bases and J by 0 bases, with 5 bases between the two germline ends. Sequencing used immunoSEQ multiplex PCR; TCRdb keeps in-frame clones, though not all of them. Of approximately 2.5 million clones in the sample, 80% to 95% were seen once. Worth noting for this clone: Its matching antigen is unknown.

V and J are TRBV29-1 and TRBJ1-4; no clear D. The sequence was collected from a man younger than 30 in good health. Some clones in this sample may be carry-over from other donors' samples. Sequencing used naive CD4+ T cells from PBMCs. Subset here: CD45RA+ positively selected. CDR3 bases: TGCAGCGTTGAGGAGACAACTAATGAAAAACTGTTTTTT. It specifies CSVEETTNEKLFF. Combining the CDR3 with reference TRBV29-1 and TRBJ1-4 gives the whole variable domain SAVISQKPSRDICQRGTSLTIQCQVDSQVTMMFWYRQQPGQSLTLIATANQGSEATYESGFVIDKFPISRPNLTFSTLTVSNMSPEDSSIYLCSVEETTNEKLFFGSGTQLSVL.